A single sample gave rise to the 24 T cell receptor beta chains below, sequenced in a study of shared clonotypes between healthy human individuals. Assay: immunoSEQ multiplex PCR; the TCRdb copy retains only in-frame clones and omits some. The sample consists of 2,500,000 or so clones, approximately 94% of them appearing once. Source material: naive CD4+ T cells sorted from blood. The subset: CD45RA+ positively selected. Source of these receptors: a man younger than 35 in good health.

The chain carries TRBV28 and TRBJ1-2; 8 bases match TRBD1. V was pared by 6 bases and J by 4 bases, with 13 bases of the junction left unmatched. Germline V gene data show CDR1 as MDHEN and CDR2 as SYDVKM. The CDR3 is 16 amino acids. The CDR3 protein is CASSRNAGGRGYGYTF. In DNA, the CDR3 is TGTGCCAGCAGCCGTAATGCAGGGGGCCGGGGCTATGGCTACACCTTC.

As to this clone: The same CDR3 can be traced to other DNA sequences in this sample. This chain joins TRBV5-4 and TRBJ1-2, with D perhaps TRBD1 (5 bases). Germline CDR1 is SGHNT and CDR2 is YYREEE (reference sequence). The ends were cut back, 2 bases at V and 2 bases at J, with 10 bases in the middle. CDR3 length: 14 residues. CDR3 in amino acids: CASSLEGLNYGYTF. The CDR3 DNA is TGTGCCAGCAGCTTAGAGGGGCTGAACTATGGCTACACCTTC.

The V call is TRBV5-4, the J call TRBJ2-5; D not resolved. The V and J ends lost 4 bases and 5 bases respectively, with 12 bases between them. CDR1 is SGHNT, CDR2 YYREEE, per germline (reference sequence). This CDR3 is built from 13 residues. CDR3 loop: CASSMDPVETQYF. The CDR3 region has the DNA TGTGCCAGCAGCATGGACCCCGTGGAGACCCAGTACTTC.

The V gene is TRBV4-1, the J gene TRBJ1-4, with no clear D. The CDR3 is 15 residues long. V dropped 3 bases and J dropped 0 bases, with 8 bases sitting between them. The germline V gene has CDR1 MGHRA and CDR2 YSYEKL. The chain's CDR3 is CASSHHPATNEKLFF. The DNA of the CDR3 is TGCGCCAGCAGCCACCATCCGGCAACTAATGAAAAACTGTTTTTT.

This chain's CDR3 is CASSTSGTASYEQYF. CDR3 DNA: TGTGCCAGCAGCACCTCCGGGACAGCCAGCTACGAGCAGTACTTC. The rearrangement links TRBV27 to TRBJ2-7, with 7 bases aligning to TRBD1. The germline CDR1 and CDR2 sequences are MNHEY and SMNVEV (reference sequence). V was pared by 6 bases and J by 3 bases, with 11 bases of the junction left unmatched. The CDR3 sequence is 15 residues long.

The count of this clone is one. This same CDR3 is encoded by further DNA sequences in the sample. The CDR3 bases are TGCGCCAGCAGCCAAGAGACAGGGGGCAATCAGCCCCAGCATTTT. Translation: CASSQETGGNQPQHF. V and J are TRBV4-3 and TRBJ1-5; 8 nucleotides line up with TRBD1. Germline V gene lookup returns CDR1 LGHNA and CDR2 YSLEER. CDR3 length: 15 amino acids. V dropped 0 bases and J dropped 2; count of bases not matched to a gene: 0.

Comments on this clone: Other DNA sequences in the same sample also yield this CDR3. This chain uses TRBV2 with TRBJ2-1; the match to TRBD2 covers 7 bases. CDR1 and CDR2 from the germline V gene are SNHLY and FYNNEI. V lost 4 bases to trimming and J lost 0 bases; unmatched junction nucleotides: 3. This CDR3 comprises 15 residues. The DNA for the CDR3 is TGTGCCAGCAGTGCCGAGCGGGGCTCCTACAATGAGCAGTTCTTC. It translates to CASSAERGSYNEQFF.

This clone was observed a single time. Other nucleotide sequences in the sample specify the same CDR3. The chain combines TRBV6-1 with TRBJ2-3; tentatively, D is TRBD1 (5 bases). Trimming left V 6 bases short and J 1 base short, with 5 bases between. The germline V gene encodes CDR1 MNHNS and CDR2 SASEGT. This CDR3 spans 12 amino acids. Here the CDR3 DNA reads TGTGCCAGCAGGACAGGCACAGATACGCAGTATTTT. This codes for CASRTGTDTQYF.

This clone appeared once. The genes are TRBV28 and TRBJ1-5; D unresolved. V dropped 4 bases and J dropped 8 bases, with 15 bases sitting between them. The CDR3 covers 14 residues. CDR1 is MDHEN, CDR2 SYDVKM, per germline. The CDR3: CASSSTASREPQHF. In DNA form, the CDR3 reads TGTGCCAGCAGTTCAACCGCGAGCAGAGAGCCCCAGCATTTT.

The chain uses TRBV12-5 and TRBJ2-4; D gene unclear. The V gene's germline CDR1 is LGHNT and CDR2 FRNRAP. This CDR3 is built from 15 residues. V dropped 0 bases and J dropped 0 bases, with 6 bases sitting between them. CDR3 DNA: TGTGCTAGTGGTTTGGTCGGAGTAGCCAAAAACATTCAGTACTTC. Translation: CASGLVGVAKNIQYF. Drawing the rest from reference TRBV12-5 and TRBJ2-4, the complete variable domain is DARVTQTPRHKVTEMGQEVTMRCQPILGHNTVFWYRQTMMQGLELLAYFRNRAPLDDSGMPKDRFSAEMPDATLATLKIQPSEPRDSAVYFCASGLVGVAKNIQYFGAGTRLSVL.

This clone was seen just once. The chain combines TRBV4-3 with TRBJ1-4; D call uncertain. Germline values: CDR1 LGHNA, CDR2 YSLEER. Trimming removed 3 bases from V and 7 bases from J, with 15 bases in between. The CDR3 length is 15 residues. The CDR3 reads CASSHPPEAGEKLFF. In DNA form, the CDR3 reads TGCGCCAGCAGCCACCCACCGGAGGCAGGTGAAAAACTGTTTTTT.

This clone was recorded a few times. The chain links TRBV30 to TRBJ1-1, with D uncertain. In germline, CDR1 is GTSNPN, CDR2 SVGIG (reference sequence). V was cut by 3 bases and J by 2 bases, with 7 bases left in between. The CDR3 length is 12 residues. The CDR3 reads CAWSLQNTEAFF. For the CDR3, the DNA is TGTGCCTGGAGCCTTCAAAACACTGAAGCTTTCTTT.

The genes are TRBV5-1 and TRBJ2-2; D is undetermined. With 0 bases removed from V and 0 bases from J, the gap between germline ends came to 9 bases. CDR1 is SGHRS and CDR2 is YFSETQ in the germline V gene. The CDR3 is 16 residues long. The CDR3 region has the DNA TGCGCCAGCAGCTTGGGGGAAACATCGAACACCGGGGAGCTGTTTTTT. Translating gives CASSLGETSNTGELFF. The full variable domain, its missing parts supplied by reference TRBV5-1 and TRBJ2-2, is KAGVTQTPRYLIKTRGQQVTLSCSPISGHRSVSWYQQTPGQGLQFLFEYFSETQRNKGNFPGRFSGRQFSNSRSEMNVSTLELGDSALYLCASSLGETSNTGELFFGEGSRLTVL.

The rearrangement links TRBV15 to TRBJ1-4; 8 bases are a match to TRBD1. CDR3 size: 14 residues. The germline CDR1 and CDR2 sequences are LNHNV and YYDKDF (reference sequence). J lost 8 bases, V lost 1 base, and 3 bases had no gene match. In DNA form, the CDR3 reads TGTGCCACCAGCAGAGGGACAGGGAGAGAAAAACTGTTTTTT. Translation: CATSRGTGREKLFF.

The rearrangement links TRBV13 to TRBJ2-1; no firm D call. Germline-derived CDR1 and CDR2 are PRHDT and FYEKMQ (reference sequence). The CDR3 has 12 amino acids. Trimming removed 0 bases from V and 7 bases from J, with 4 bases in between. For the CDR3, the DNA is TGTGCCAGCAGCTTAGGACTTAATGAGCAGTTCTTC. This sequence encodes CASSLGLNEQFF.

V usage is TRBV11-2 and J usage is TRBJ1-2, with 12 bases aligning to TRBD1. The V and J ends lost 5 bases and 4 bases, in that order; junction bases with no gene match: 8. This CDR3 contains 16 residues. Per germline, CDR1 SGHAT and CDR2 FQNNGV. In DNA form, the CDR3 reads TGTGCCAGCAGCCCTGGGACAGGGGGCGCGGGCTATGGCTACACCTTC. Translating gives CASSPGTGGAGYGYTF.

This rearrangement joins TRBV7-2 to TRBJ1-4; D gene ambiguous. CDR1 is SGHTA and CDR2 is FQGNSA in the germline V gene. The V and J ends lost 5 bases and 6 bases respectively, with 16 bases between them. This CDR3 is built from 15 residues. This chain's CDR3 is CASSGSTAAYEKLFF. The DNA of the CDR3 is TGTGCCAGCAGCGGCTCAACAGCGGCTTATGAAAAACTGTTTTTT. Combining the CDR3 with reference TRBV7-2 and TRBJ1-4 gives the whole variable domain GAGVSQSPSNKVTEKGKDVELRCDPISGHTALYWYRQSLGQGLEFLIYFQGNSAPDKSGLPSDRFSAERTGGSVSTLTIQRTQQEDSAVYLCASSGSTAAYEKLFFGSGTQLSVL.

The chain joins TRBV4-1 to TRBJ2-1, with 11 bases identical to TRBD1. CDR1 and CDR2 (germline): MGHRA, YSYEKL. The CDR3 has 15 residues. V lost 4 bases, J lost 9 bases, and 8 bases stayed unmatched. The CDR3 sequence: CASSPGQGARGEQFF. DNA for the CDR3: TGCGCCAGCAGCCCCGGACAGGGGGCGAGGGGTGAGCAGTTCTTC.

The chain recombines TRBV10-3 with TRBJ1-2, with D uncertain. The CDR3 contains 13 residues. Germline-derived CDR1 and CDR2 are ENHRY and SYGVKD. V lost 4 bases and J 5 bases, leaving 11 bases between the germline ends. DNA for the CDR3: TGTGCCATCAGTGGGCCGGGGTTGTATGGCTACACCTTC. Its protein product is CAISGPGLYGYTF.

This chain joins TRBV9 and TRBJ1-2; 11 bases fit TRBD1. Trimming cost V 4 bases and J 2 bases; bases outside gene matches: 16. This CDR3 has 19 residues. Germline lookup yields CDR1 SGDLS and CDR2 YYNGEE. CDR3 sequence: CASSKTGQGARRENYGYTF. The CDR3 region has the DNA TGTGCCAGCAGCAAAACCGGACAGGGGGCGAGGAGAGAAAACTATGGCTACACCTTC.

V gene TRBV28 combines with J gene TRBJ2-7; D is undetermined. Looked up from germline, CDR1 is MDHEN and CDR2 is SYDVKM. Trimming removed 6 bases at V and 2 bases at J, with 14 bases between. The CDR3 covers 14 residues. CDR3 sequence (DNA): TGTGCCAGCAGGCTACCCCGGGCCACCTACGAGCAGTACTTC. Its translation is CASRLPRATYEQYF.

The rearrangement uses TRBV7-2 and TRBJ2-7; tentative D call: TRBD1 (5 bases). The germline V gene encodes CDR1 SGHTA and CDR2 FQGNSA. CDR3 length equals 15 residues. The germline V and J ends were trimmed by 1 base and 4 bases, with 14 bases remaining between them. The CDR3 DNA is TGTGCCAGCAGCTTAGGTACAGGTAGCATATACGAGCAGTACTTC. This encodes CASSLGTGSIYEQYF.

The chain joins TRBV19 to TRBJ2-1, with no clear D. Per germline, CDR1 LNHDA and CDR2 SQIVND (reference sequence). The CDR3 has 15 amino acids. V lost 4 bases and J lost 8, with 18 bases in between. The CDR3 region is CASSRLYPAIHEQFF. The CDR3 bases are TGTGCCAGTAGTAGACTGTACCCAGCGATTCATGAGCAGTTCTTC.

The chain employs TRBV29-1 and TRBJ2-5, with D perhaps TRBD1 or TRBD2 (5 bases each). This CDR3 comprises 13 residues. The germline V and J ends were trimmed by 5 bases and 4 bases, with 14 bases remaining between them. CDR1 is SQVTM and CDR2 is ANQGSEA in the germline V gene. CDR3 amino acids: CSVRTPRGETQYF. The CDR3 bases are TGCAGCGTTAGGACCCCGAGGGGAGAGACCCAGTACTTC.